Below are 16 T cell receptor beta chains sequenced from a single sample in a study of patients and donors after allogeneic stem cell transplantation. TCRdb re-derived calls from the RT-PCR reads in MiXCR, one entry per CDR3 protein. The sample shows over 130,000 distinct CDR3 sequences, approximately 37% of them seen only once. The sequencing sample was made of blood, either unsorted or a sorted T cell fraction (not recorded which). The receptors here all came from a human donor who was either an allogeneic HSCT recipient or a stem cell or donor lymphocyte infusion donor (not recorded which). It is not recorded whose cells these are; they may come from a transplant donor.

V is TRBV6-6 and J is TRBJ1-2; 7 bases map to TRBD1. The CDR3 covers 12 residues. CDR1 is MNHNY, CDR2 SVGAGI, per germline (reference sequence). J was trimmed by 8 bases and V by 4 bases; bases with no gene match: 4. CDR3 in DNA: TGTGCCAGCAGTTTCCGACAGGGCGGCTACACCTTC. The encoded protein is CASSFRQGGYTF.

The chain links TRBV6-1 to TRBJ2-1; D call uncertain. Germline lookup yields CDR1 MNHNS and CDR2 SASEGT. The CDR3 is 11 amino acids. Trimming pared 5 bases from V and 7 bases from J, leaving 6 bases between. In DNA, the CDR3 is TGTGCCAGCAGTCTCCCTAATGAGCAGTTCTTC. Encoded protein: CASSLPNEQFF.

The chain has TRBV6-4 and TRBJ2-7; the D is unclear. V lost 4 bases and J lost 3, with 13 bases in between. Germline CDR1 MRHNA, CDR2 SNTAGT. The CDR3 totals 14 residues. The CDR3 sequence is CASSVRGYIYEQYF. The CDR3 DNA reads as TGTGCCAGCAGTGTCCGAGGCTACATCTACGAGCAGTACTTC.

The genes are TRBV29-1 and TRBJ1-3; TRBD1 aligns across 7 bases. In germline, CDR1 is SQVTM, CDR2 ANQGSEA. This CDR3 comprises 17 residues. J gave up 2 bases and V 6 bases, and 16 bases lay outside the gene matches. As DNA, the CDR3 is TGCAGCGTAATAGGGGGCCCCGGAGGAAAGACTGGAAACACCATATATTTT. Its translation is CSVIGGPGGKTGNTIYF.

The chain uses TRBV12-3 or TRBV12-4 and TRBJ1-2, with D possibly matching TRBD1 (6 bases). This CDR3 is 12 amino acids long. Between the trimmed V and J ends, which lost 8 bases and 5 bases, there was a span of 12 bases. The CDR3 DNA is TGTGCCAGCGGAAAGGGGGGGTATGGCTACACCTTC. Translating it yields CASGKGGYGYTF.

CDR3 sequence: CASSLDLRGEQFF. For the CDR3, the DNA is TGTGCCAGCAGCTTAGATCTCAGGGGGGAGCAGTTCTTC. The genes are TRBV11-2 and TRBJ2-1; 7 nucleotides line up with TRBD1. Germline V gives CDR1 SGHAT, CDR2 FQNNGV. The CDR3 contains 13 residues. V was pared by 0 bases and J by 10 bases, with 3 bases of the junction left unmatched.

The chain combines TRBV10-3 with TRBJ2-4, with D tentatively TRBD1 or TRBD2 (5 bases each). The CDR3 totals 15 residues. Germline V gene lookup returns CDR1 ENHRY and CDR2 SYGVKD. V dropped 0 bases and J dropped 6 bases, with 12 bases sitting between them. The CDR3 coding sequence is TGTGCCATCAGTGAGTCGAAAGCAGGGACAAACATTCAGTACTTC. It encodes CAISESKAGTNIQYF.

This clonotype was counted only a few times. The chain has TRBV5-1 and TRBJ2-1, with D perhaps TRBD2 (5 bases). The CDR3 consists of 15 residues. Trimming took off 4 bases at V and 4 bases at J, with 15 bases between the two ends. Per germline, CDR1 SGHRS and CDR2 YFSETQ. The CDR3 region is CASSRSGDSYNEQFF. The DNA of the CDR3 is TGCGCCAGCAGCAGGAGCGGTGATTCGTACAATGAGCAGTTCTTC.

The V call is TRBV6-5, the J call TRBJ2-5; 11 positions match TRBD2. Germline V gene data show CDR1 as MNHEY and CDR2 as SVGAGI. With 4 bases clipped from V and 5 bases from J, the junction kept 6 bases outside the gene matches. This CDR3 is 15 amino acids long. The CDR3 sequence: CASSSTSGVGETQYF. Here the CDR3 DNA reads TGTGCCAGCAGTTCGACTAGCGGGGTCGGGGAGACCCAGTACTTC.

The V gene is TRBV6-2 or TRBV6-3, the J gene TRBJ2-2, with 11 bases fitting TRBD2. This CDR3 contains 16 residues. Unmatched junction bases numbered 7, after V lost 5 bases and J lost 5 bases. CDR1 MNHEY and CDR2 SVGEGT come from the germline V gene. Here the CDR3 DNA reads TGTGCCAGCAGTAGGCCCGGGACTAGCGGAACCGGGGAGCTGTTTTTT. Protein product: CASSRPGTSGTGELFF.

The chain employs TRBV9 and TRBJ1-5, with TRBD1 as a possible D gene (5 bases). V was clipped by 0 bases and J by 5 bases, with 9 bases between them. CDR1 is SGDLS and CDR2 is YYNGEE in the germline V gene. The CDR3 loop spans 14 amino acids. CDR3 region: CASSVGDWDQPQHF. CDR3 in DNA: TGTGCCAGCAGCGTAGGGGACTGGGATCAGCCCCAGCATTTT.

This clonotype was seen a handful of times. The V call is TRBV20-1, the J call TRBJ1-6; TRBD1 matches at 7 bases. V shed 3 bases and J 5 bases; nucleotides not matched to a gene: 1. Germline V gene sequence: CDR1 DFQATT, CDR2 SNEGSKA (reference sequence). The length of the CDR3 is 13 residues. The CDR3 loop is CSARTGHNSPLHF. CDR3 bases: TGCAGTGCTAGGACAGGGCATAATTCACCCCTCCACTTT.

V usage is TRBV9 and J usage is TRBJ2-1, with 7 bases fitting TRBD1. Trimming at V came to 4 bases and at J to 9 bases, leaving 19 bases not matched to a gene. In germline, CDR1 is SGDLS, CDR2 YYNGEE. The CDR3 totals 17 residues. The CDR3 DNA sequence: TGTGCCAGCAGCTCAAATCCCCTCGGGACAGCCTTAAGTGAGCAGTTCTTC. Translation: CASSSNPLGTALSEQFF.

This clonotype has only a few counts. CDR3 DNA sequence: TGTGCCAGCAGTGATTCCAGCGGGGGGGCCCGGAGATACGAGCAGTACTTC. This codes for CASSDSSGGARRYEQYF. The J gene is TRBJ2-7, the V gene TRBV2, with TRBD2 identical over 10 bases. Germline V gives CDR1 SNHLY, CDR2 FYNNEI. V lost 3 bases, J lost 4 bases, and 12 bases stayed unmatched. The CDR3 sequence is 17 residues long.

CDR3 amino acids: CASSSDLGGELFF. The CDR3 DNA reads TGCGCCAGCAGCTCCGACTTGGGCGGGGAGCTGTTTTTT. The chain joins TRBV5-1 to TRBJ2-2; no clear D. The V gene's germline CDR1 is SGHRS and CDR2 YFSETQ. Trimming shortened V by 3 bases and J by 7 bases, and 10 bases separated the two germline ends. The CDR3 loop spans 13 amino acids. Complete variable domain (other parts from reference TRBV5-1 and TRBJ2-2): KAGVTQTPRYLIKTRGQQVTLSCSPISGHRSVSWYQQTPGQGLQFLFEYFSETQRNKGNFPGRFSGRQFSNSRSEMNVSTLELGDSALYLCASSSDLGGELFFGEGSRLTVL.

CDR3 nucleotides: TGTGCCAGCAGCTTTGGGAATAGCAATCAGCCCCAGCATTTT. It codes for CASSFGNSNQPQHF. The genes are TRBV5-5 and TRBJ1-5; D remains unclear. V dropped 2 bases and J dropped 0 bases, with 6 bases sitting between them. Germline CDR1 and CDR2: SGHKS and YYEKEE (reference sequence). The CDR3 totals 14 residues.